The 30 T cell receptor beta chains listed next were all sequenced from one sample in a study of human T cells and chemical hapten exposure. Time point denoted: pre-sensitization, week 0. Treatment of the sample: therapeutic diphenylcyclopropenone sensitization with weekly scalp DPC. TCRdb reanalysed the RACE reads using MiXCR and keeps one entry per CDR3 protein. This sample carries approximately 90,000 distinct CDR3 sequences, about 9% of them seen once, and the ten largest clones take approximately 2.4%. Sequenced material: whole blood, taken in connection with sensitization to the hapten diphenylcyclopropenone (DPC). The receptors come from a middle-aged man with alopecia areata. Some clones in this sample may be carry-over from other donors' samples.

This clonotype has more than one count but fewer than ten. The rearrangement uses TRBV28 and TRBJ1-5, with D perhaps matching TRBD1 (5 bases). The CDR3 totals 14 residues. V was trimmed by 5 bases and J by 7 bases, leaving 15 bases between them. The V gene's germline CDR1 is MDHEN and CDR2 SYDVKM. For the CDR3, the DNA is TGTGCCAGCAGTCTGGTGGGGGAAGTCCAGCCCCAGCATTTT. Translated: CASSLVGEVQPQHF.

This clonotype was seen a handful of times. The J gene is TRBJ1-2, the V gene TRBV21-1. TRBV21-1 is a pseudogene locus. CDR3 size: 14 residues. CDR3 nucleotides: TGTGCCAGCAGCCCATTAAGATTTAGGCATGGCTACACCTTC. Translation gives CASSPLRFRHGYTF.

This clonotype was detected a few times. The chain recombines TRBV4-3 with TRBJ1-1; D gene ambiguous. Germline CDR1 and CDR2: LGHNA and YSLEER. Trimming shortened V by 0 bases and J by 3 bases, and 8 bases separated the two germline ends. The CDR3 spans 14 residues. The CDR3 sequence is CASSQDSGYTEAFF. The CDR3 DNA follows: TGCGCCAGCAGCCAAGATTCGGGGTACACTGAAGCTTTCTTT.

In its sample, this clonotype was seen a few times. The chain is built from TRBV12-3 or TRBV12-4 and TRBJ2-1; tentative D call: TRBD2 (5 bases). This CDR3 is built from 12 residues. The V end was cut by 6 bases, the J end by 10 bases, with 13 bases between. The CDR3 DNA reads TGTGCCAGCAGACTAGTAATCGGAGAGCAGTTCTTC. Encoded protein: CASRLVIGEQFF.

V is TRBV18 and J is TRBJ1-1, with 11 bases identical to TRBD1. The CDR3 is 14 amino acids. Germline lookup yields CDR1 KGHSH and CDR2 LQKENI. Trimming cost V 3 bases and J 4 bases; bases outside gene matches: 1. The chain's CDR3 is CASSPGTGGTEAFF. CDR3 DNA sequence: TGTGCCAGCTCACCGGGGACAGGGGGCACTGAAGCTTTCTTT.

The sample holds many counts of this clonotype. The CDR3 region is CASSLGTEGGLAEFF. The CDR3 DNA sequence: TGTGCCAGCAGCTTAGGGACAGAAGGAGGACTAGCTGAGTTCTTC. The V call is TRBV7-9, the J call TRBJ2-1, with TRBD2 matching 8 bases. This CDR3 contains 15 residues. From germline, CDR1 is SEHNR and CDR2 FQNEAQ (reference sequence). V lost 1 base to trimming and J lost 14 bases; unmatched junction nucleotides: 13. Full variable domain (outside the CDR3, taken from reference TRBV7-9 and TRBJ2-1): DTGVSQNPRHKITKRGQNVTFRCDPISEHNRLYWYRQTLGQGPEFLTYFQNEAQLEKSRLLSDRFSAERPKGSFSTLEIQRTEQGDSAMYLCASSLGTEGGLAEFFGPGTRLTVL.

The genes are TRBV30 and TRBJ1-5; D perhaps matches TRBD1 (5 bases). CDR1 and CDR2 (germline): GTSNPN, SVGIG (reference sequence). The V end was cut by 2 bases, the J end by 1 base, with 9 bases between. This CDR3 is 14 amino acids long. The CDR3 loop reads CAWSRGESNQPQHF. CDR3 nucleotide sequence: TGTGCCTGGAGTCGGGGGGAGAGCAATCAGCCCCAGCATTTT. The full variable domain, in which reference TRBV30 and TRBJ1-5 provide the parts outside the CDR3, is SQTIHQWPATLVQPVGSPLSLECTVEGTSNPNLYWYRQAAGRGLQLLFYSVGIGQISSEVPQNLSASRPQDRQFILSSKKLLLSDSGFYLCAWSRGESNQPQHFGDGTRLSIL.

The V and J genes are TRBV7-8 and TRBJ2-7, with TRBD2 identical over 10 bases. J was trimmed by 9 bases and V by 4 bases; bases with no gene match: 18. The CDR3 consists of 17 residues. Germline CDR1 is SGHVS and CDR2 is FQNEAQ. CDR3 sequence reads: CASSSGSSGRVDRVQYF. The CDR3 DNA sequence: TGTGCCAGCAGCTCCGGATCTAGCGGGAGAGTAGATAGAGTGCAGTACTTC.

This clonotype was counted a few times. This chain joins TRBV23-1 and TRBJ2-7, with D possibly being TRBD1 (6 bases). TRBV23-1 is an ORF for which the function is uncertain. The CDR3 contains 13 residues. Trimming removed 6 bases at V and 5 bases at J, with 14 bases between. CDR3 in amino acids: CASRSPGVDEQYV. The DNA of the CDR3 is TGCGCCAGCAGGTCCCCAGGGGTCGACGAGCAGTACGTC.

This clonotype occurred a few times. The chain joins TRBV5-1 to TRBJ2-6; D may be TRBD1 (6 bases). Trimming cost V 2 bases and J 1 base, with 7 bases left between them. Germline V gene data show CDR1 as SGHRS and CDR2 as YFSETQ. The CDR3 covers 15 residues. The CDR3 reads CASSLGQSGANVLTF. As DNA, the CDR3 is TGCGCCAGCAGCTTAGGACAGTCTGGGGCCAACGTCCTGACTTTC.

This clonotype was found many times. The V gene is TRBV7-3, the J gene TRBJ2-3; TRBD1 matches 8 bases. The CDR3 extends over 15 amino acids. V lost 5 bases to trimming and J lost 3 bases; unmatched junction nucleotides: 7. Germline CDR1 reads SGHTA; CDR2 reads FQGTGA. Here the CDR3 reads CASSPGGLSTDTQYF. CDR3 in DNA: TGTGCCAGCAGCCCAGGGGGCCTCAGTACAGATACGCAGTATTTT.

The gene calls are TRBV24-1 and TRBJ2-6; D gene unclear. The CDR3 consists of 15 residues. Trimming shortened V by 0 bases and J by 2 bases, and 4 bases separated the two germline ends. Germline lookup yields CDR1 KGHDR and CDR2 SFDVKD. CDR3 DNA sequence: TGTGCCACCAGTGATTTGCGGACTGGGGCCAACGTCCTGACTTTC. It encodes CATSDLRTGANVLTF.

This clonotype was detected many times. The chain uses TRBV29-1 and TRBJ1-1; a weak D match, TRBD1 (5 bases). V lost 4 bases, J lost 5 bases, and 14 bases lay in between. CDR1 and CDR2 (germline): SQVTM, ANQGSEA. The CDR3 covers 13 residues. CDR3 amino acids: CSVGPGGGTEAFF. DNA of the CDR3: TGCAGCGTTGGCCCGGGGGGAGGAACTGAAGCTTTCTTT.

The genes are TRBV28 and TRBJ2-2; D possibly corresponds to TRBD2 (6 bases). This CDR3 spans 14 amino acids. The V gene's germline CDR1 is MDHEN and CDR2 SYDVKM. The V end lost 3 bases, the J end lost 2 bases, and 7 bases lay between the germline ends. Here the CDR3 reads CASSFGGNTGELFF. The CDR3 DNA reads TGTGCCAGCAGTTTCGGGGGAAACACCGGGGAGCTGTTTTTT.

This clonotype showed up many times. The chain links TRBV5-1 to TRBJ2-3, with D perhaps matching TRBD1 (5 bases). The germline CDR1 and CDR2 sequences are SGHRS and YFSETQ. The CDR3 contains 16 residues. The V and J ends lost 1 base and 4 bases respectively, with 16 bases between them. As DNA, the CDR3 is TGCGCCAGCAGCTTGTCCGTTGCGATAGGGGCAGATACGCAGTATTTT. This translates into CASSLSVAIGADTQYF.

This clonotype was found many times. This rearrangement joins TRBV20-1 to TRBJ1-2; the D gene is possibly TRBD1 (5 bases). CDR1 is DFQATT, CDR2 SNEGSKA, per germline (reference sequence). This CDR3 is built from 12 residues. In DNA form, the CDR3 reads TGCAGCGCACGGGGGGAGTATCGGGGCTACACCTTC. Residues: CSARGEYRGYTF.

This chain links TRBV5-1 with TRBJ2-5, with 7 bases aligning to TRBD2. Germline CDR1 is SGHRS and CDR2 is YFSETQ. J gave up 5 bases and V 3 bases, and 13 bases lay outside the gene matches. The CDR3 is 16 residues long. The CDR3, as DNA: TGCGCCAGCAGCTCGGGAGGATCCCAGACCGGGGAGACCCAGTACTTC. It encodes CASSSGGSQTGETQYF.

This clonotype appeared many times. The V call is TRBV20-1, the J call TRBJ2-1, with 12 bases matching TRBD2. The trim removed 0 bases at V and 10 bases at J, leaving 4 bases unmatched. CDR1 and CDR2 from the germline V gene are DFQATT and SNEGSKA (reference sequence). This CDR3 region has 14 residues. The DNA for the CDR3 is TGCAGTGCTAGAGACCTAGCGGGAGGGGAAGAGCAGTTCTTC. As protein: CSARDLAGGEEQFF.

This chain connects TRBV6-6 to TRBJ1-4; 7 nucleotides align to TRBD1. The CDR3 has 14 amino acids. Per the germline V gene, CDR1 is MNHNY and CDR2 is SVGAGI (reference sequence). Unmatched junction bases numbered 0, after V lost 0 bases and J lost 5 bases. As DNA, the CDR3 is TGTGCCAGCAGTTACTCGACAGGGAATGAAAAACTGTTTTTT. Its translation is CASSYSTGNEKLFF.

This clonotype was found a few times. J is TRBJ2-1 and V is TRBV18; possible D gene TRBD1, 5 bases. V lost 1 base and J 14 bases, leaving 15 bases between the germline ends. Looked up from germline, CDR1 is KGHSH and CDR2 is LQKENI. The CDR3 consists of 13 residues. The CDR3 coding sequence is TGTGCCAGCTCACCACAGGAGCTGACAGAGGAGTTCTTC. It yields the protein CASSPQELTEEFF. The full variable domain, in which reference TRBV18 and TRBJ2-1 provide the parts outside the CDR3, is NAGVMQNPRHLVRRRGQEARLRCSPMKGHSHVYWYRQLPEEGLKFMVYLQKENIIDESGMPKERFSAEFPKEGPSILRIQQVVRGDSAAYFCASSPQELTEEFFGPGTRLTVL.

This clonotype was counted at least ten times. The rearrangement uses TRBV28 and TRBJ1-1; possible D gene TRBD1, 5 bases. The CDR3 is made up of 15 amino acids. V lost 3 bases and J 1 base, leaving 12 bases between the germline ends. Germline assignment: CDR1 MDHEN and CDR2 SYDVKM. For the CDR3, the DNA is TGTGCCAGCAGTTTCCGAGGGGCTAAGAACACTGAAGCTTTCTTT. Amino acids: CASSFRGAKNTEAFF.

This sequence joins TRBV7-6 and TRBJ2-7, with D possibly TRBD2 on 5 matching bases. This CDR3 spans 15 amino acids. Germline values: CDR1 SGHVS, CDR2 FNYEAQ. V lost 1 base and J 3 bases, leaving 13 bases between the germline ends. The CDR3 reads CASSLETGLGYEQYV. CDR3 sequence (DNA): TGTGCCAGCAGCTTAGAAACGGGATTGGGCTACGAGCAGTACGTC.

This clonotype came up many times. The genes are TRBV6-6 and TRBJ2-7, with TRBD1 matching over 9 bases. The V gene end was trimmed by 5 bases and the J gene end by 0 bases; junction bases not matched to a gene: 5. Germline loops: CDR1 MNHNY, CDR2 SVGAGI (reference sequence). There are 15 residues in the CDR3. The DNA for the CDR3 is TGTGCCAGCAGTACCCCGGACAGGGGCTCCTACGAGCAGTACGTC. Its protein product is CASSTPDRGSYEQYV.

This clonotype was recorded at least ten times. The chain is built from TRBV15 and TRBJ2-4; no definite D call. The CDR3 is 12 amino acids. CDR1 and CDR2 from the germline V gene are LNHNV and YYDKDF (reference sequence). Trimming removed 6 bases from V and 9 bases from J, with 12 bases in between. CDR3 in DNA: TGTGCCACCAGTGAGAGTTGGGGCATTCAGTACTTC. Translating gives CATSESWGIQYF. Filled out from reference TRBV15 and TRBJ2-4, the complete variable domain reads DAMVIQNPRYQVTQFGKPVTLSCSQTLNHNVMYWYQQKSSQAPKLLFHYYDKDFNNEADTPDNFQSRRPNTSFCFLDIRSPGLGDTAMYLCATSESWGIQYFGAGTRLSVL.

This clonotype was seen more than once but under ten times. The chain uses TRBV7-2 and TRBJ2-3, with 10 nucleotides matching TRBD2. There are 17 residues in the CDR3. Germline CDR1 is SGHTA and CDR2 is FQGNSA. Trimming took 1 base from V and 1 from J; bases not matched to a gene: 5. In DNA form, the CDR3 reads TGTGCCAGCAGCTTAGTTGCCGGGACTAGCGGCACAGATACGCAGTATTTT. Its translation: CASSLVAGTSGTDTQYF.

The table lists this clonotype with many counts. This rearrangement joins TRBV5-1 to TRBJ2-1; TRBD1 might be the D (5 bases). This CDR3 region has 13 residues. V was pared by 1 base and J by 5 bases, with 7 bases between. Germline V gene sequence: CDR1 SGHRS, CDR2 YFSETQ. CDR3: CASSLQGHNEQFF. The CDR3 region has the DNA TGCGCCAGCAGCTTGCAGGGCCACAATGAGCAGTTCTTC.

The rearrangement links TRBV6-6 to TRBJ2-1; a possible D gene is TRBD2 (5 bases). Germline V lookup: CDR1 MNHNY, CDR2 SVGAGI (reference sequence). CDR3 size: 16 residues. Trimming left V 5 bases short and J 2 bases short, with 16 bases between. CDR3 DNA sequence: TGTGCCAGCAGTCTCCCCGCTAGCCTGACCTACAATGAGCAGTTCTTC. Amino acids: CASSLPASLTYNEQFF.

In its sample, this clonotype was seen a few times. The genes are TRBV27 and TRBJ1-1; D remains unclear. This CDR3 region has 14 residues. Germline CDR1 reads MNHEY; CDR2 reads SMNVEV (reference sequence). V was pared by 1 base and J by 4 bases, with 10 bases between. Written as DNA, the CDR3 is TGTGCCAGCAGTTTATACCGAGGGCTCACTGAAGCTTTCTTT. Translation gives CASSLYRGLTEAFF.

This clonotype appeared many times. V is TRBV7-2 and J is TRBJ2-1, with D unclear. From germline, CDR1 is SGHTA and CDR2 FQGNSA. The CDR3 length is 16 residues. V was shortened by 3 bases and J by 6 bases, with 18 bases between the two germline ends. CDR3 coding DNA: TGTGCCAGCAGCTTGGTAACCCTCCCCTCGTCCAATGAGCAGTTCTTC. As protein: CASSLVTLPSSNEQFF.

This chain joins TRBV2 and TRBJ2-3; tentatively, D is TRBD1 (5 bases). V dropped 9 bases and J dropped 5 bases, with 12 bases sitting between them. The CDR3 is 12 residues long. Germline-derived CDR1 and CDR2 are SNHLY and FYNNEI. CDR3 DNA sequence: TGTGCCAGGACCAGGGAAGGAGATACGCAGTATTTT. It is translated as CARTREGDTQYF.